The rows below give T cell receptor beta chains drawn from one sample of a study of regulatory T cells in long-lasting Graves disease. TCRdb re-analysed the multiplex PCR reads in MiXCR, keeping a single row per CDR3 protein. The sample contains 500,000 or so distinct CDR3 sequences, 14% of which appear only once. This sample also appeared in a second study, on T cells in Graves' hyperthyroidism and ophthalmopathy.

The specimen comprised peripheral blood mononuclear cells (PBMCs), sampled at new diagnosis, from a patient treated with antithyroid drugs. These receptors originate from a woman aged 50 to 65 with Graves disease. Both conserved end residues are part of each CDR3.

v_call: TRBV28; cdr3_length: 14; j_call: TRBJ1-2; cdr3_aa: CASWGRGQGGGYTF
v_call: TRBV27; cdr3_length: 13; j_call: TRBJ2-1; cdr3_aa: CASSSQERFEQFF
v_call: TRBV7-2; cdr3_length: 16; j_call: TRBJ2-6; cdr3_aa: CASSPPVSSGANVLTF
v_call: TRBV27; cdr3_length: 15; j_call: TRBJ2-1; cdr3_aa: CASSQTSGSGNEQFF
v_call: TRBV18; cdr3_length: 16; j_call: TRBJ2-1; cdr3_aa: CASSRGGDHSYNEQFF
v_call: TRBV6-5; cdr3_length: 16; j_call: TRBJ1-6; cdr3_aa: CASSYSGYSYNSPLHF
v_call: TRBV19; cdr3_length: 13; j_call: TRBJ2-1; cdr3_aa: CASWGTGRNEQFF
v_call: TRBV6-1; cdr3_length: 15; j_call: TRBJ2-1; cdr3_aa: CASSNHLSAYNEQFF
v_call: TRBV10-3; cdr3_length: 13; j_call: TRBJ1-6; cdr3_aa: CAISGTANSPLHF
v_call: TRBV29-1; cdr3_length: 12; j_call: TRBJ1-2; cdr3_aa: CSVRLEGGGYTF
v_call: TRBV28; cdr3_length: 13; j_call: TRBJ2-1; cdr3_aa: CASTSGRGNEQFF
v_call: TRBV4-2; cdr3_length: 16; j_call: TRBJ2-2; cdr3_aa: CASSQVAGENTGELFF
v_call: TRBV29-1; cdr3_length: 14; j_call: TRBJ1-2; cdr3_aa: CSVDGDRGLYGYTF
v_call: TRBV10-3; cdr3_length: 14; j_call: TRBJ2-3; cdr3_aa: CAISYSASTDTQYF
v_call: TRBV6-5; cdr3_length: 15; j_call: TRBJ2-3; cdr3_aa: CASSYMRSSTDTQYF
v_call: TRBV7-2; cdr3_length: 16; j_call: TRBJ2-3; cdr3_aa: CASSPSLASATDTQYF
v_call: TRBV6-1; cdr3_length: 14; j_call: TRBJ2-2; cdr3_aa: CASSEAGGTGELFF